This T cell receptor (beta chain) is from a study of PD-1 blockade in classical Hodgkin lymphoma. Brentuximab vedotin exposure varied among the patients, all of whom had relapsed after autologous stem cell transplantation. TCRdb's copy holds only in-frame clones and misses some; the assay was immunoSEQ multiplex PCR. The repertoire holds about 4,000 clones, with 71% as singletons. Germline trimming cut 1 base from V and 5 bases from J; bases unmatched to any gene: 6. Germline V gene data show CDR1 as SGHTA and CDR2 as FQGTGA. The CDR3 consists of 16 residues. This TCR was recovered from a human donor with classical Hodgkin lymphoma. V gene TRBV7-3 combines with J gene TRBJ2-5; TRBD1 matches 11 bases. The sequencing here drew on peripheral blood mononuclear cells (PBMCs), taken at baseline. CDR3 sequence: CASSLNGQGAWETQYF. The CDR3 DNA reads TGTGCCAGCAGCTTAAACGGACAGGGGGCGTGGGAGACCCAGTACTTC.